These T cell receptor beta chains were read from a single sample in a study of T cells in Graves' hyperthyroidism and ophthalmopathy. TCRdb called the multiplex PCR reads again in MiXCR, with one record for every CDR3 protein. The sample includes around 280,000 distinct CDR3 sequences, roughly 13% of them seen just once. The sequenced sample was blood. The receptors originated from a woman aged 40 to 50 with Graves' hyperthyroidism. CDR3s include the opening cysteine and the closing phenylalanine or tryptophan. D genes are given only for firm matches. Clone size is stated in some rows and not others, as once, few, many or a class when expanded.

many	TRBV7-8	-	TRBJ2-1	CASSPTAGSSYNEQFF	TGTGCCAGCAGCCCAACTGCGGGATCCTCCTACAATGAGCAGTTCTTC
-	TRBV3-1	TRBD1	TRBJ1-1	CASSHTGAAYTEAFF	TGTGCCAGCAGCCACACAGGGGCGGCGTACACTGAAGCTTTCTTT
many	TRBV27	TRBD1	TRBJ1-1	CASSWTGGNTEAFF	TGTGCCAGCAGTTGGACAGGGGGGAACACTGAAGCTTTCTTT
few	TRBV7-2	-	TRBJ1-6	CASSLRDGGNSPLHF	TGTGCCAGCAGCTTAAGAGACGGCGGTAATTCACCCCTCCACTTT
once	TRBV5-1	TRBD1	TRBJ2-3	CVSSSQGGQYF	TGCGTCAGCAGCTCACAGGGGGGGCAGTATTTT
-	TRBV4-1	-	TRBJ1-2	CASSQPDRGSNYGYTF	TGCGCCAGCAGCCAACCCGATAGGGGATCAAACTATGGCTACACCTTC
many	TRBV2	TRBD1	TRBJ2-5	CARGTGGEETQYF	TGTGCACGGGGGACAGGGGGCGAGGAGACCCAGTACTTC
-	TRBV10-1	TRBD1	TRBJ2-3	CASSGMDTRKDRVQDTQYF	TGCGCCAGCAGTGGAATGGACACCCGCAAAGACAGGGTGCAAGATACGCAGTATTTT
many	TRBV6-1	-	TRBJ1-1	CASSPRLDTEAFF	TGTGCCAGCAGTCCAAGGTTGGACACTGAAGCTTTCTTT
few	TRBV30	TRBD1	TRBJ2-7	CAWSARDRGREQYF	TGTGCCTGGAGTGCAAGGGACAGGGGTCGCGAGCAGTACTTC
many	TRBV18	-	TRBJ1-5	CASSPTLGGPQHF	TGTGCCAGCTCACCGACTCTTGGAGGGCCCCAGCATTTT
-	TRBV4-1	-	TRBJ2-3	CASSQEQGIITQYF	TGCGCCAGCAGCCAAGAACAGGGAATCATAACGCAGTATTTT
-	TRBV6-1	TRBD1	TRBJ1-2	CASRPAGTGGVTGYTF	TGTGCCAGCAGACCCGCCGGGACAGGGGGAGTCACTGGCTACACCTTC
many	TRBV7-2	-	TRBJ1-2	CASSLGRQTNYGYTF	TGTGCCAGCAGCTTAGGGCGGCAGACTAACTATGGCTACACCTTC
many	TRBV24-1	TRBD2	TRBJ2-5	CATSDPSATSGSGETQYF	TGTGCCACCAGTGACCCTTCGGCTACTAGCGGGAGCGGGGAGACCCAGTACTTC
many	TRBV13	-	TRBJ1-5	CASSLRDQPQHF	TGTGCCAGCAGCTTACGAGATCAGCCCCAGCATTTT
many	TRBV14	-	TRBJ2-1	CASSYPYNEQFF	TGTGCCAGCAGCTACCCCTACAATGAGCAGTTCTTC
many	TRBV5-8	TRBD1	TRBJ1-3	CASSLGQGDTIYF	TGTGCCAGCAGCTTGGGACAGGGGGACACCATATATTTT
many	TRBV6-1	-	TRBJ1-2	CASSHDNGYTF	TGTGCCAGCAGTCATGACAACGGCTACACCTTC
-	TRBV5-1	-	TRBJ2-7	CASSEIRGSYEQYF	TGCGCCAGCAGCGAAATACGGGGGTCCTACGAGCAGTACTTC
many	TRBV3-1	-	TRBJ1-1	CASSPGRRNTEAFF	TGTGCCAGCAGTCCGGGACGGAGGAACACTGAAGCTTTCTTT
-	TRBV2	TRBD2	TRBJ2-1	CASSGASGIQQFF	TGTGCCAGCAGTGGGGCTAGCGGGATTCAGCAGTTCTTC
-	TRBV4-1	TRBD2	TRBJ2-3	CASSRGYVGGQDTQYF	TGCGCCAGCAGCCGAGGGTATGTGGGAGGGCAAGATACGCAGTATTTT
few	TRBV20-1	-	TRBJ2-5	CSARDHQGTQETQYF	TGCAGTGCTAGAGATCACCAGGGGACCCAAGAGACCCAGTACTTC
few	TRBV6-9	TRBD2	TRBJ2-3	CASSYGSGSRADTQYF	TGTGCCAGCAGTTACGGTAGCGGGAGTCGCGCAGATACGCAGTATTTT
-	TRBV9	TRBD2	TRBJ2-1	CASSKRGSSYNEQFF	TGTGCCAGCAGCAAGCGGGGAAGCTCCTACAATGAGCAGTTCTTC
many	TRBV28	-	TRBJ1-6	CASSWSLPNSPLHF	TGTGCCAGCAGTTGGTCATTGCCTAACTCACCCCTCCACTTT
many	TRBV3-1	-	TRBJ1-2	CASSRFYGYTF	TGTGCCAGCAGCCGTTTTTATGGCTACACCTTC
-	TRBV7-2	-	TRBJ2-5	CASSSASVETQYF	TGTGCCAGCAGCTCCGCTAGCGTAGAGACCCAGTACTTC
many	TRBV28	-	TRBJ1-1	CASTLQDRNTEAFF	TGTGCCAGCACTCTCCAGGACCGGAACACTGAAGCTTTCTTT
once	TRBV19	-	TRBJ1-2	CASMVGRDRGYTF	TGTGCCAGTATGGTGGGACGGGACCGGGGCTACACCTTC
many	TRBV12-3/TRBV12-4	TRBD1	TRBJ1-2	CASSLVNRGFGGYTF	TGTGCCAGCAGTTTAGTAAACAGGGGGTTTGGTGGCTACACCTTC
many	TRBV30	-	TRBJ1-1	CAWGDGQLMNTEAFF	TGTGCCTGGGGGGATGGGCAGCTCATGAACACTGAAGCTTTCTTT
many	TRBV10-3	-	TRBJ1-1	CAISESGVETEAFF	TGTGCCATCAGTGAGTCGGGGGTAGAAACTGAAGCTTTCTTT
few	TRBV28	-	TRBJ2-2	CASSLDRSNTGELFF	TGTGCCAGCAGTTTAGACAGGTCGAACACCGGGGAGCTGTTTTTT
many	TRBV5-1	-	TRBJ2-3	CASSLETPEDTQYF	TGCGCCAGCAGCTTGGAAACCCCTGAGGATACGCAGTATTTT
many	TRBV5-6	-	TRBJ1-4	CASSQTGLSNEKLFF	TGTGCCAGCAGCCAAACAGGGTTGTCTAATGAAAAACTGTTTTTT
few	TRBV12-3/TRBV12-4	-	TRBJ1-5	CASTPRGDQPQHF	TGTGCCAGCACCCCTCGGGGGGATCAGCCCCAGCATTTT
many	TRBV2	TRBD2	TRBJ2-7	CASIGLAGTYEQYF	TGTGCCAGCATCGGGCTAGCGGGGACCTACGAGCAGTACTTC
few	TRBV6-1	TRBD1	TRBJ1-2	CASRDRSFYGYTF	TGTGCCAGCAGGGACAGGTCTTTCTATGGCTACACCTTC